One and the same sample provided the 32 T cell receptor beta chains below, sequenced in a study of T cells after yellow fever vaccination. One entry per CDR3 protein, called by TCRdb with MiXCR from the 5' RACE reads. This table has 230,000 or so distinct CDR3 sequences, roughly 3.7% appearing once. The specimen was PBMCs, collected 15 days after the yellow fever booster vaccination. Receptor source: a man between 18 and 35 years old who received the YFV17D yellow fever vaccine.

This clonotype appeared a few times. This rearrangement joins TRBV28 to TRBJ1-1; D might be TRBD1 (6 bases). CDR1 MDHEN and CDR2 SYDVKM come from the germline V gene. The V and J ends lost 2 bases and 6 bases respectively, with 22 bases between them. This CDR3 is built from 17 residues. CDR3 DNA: TGTGCCAGCAGTTTAGTAATAGGGGGGAAATACCGGGCTGAAGCTTTCTTT. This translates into CASSLVIGGKYRAEAFF.

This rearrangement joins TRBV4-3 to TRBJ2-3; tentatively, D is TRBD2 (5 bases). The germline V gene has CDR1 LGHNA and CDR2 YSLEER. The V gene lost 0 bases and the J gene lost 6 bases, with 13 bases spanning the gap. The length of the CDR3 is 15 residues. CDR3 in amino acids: CASSQDERAGDTQYF. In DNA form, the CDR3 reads TGCGCCAGCAGCCAAGACGAGAGGGCCGGGGATACGCAGTATTTT.

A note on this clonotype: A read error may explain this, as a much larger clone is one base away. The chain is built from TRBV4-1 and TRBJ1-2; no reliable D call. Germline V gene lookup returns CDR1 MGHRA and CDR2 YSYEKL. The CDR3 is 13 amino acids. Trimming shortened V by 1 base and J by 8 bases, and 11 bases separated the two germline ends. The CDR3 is CASSQVRSGGYTF. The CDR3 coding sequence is TGCGCCAGCAGCCAAGTTCGTTCAGGAGGCTACACCTTC.

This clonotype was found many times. The CDR3 sequence is CASGLADRASEQYV. In DNA, the CDR3 is TGTGCTAGTGGTTTGGCGGACAGGGCGAGCGAGCAGTACGTC. The chain uses TRBV12-5 and TRBJ2-7; 8 positions agree with TRBD1. CDR3 size: 14 residues. The germline gives CDR1 LGHNT, CDR2 FRNRAP. J was trimmed by 6 bases and V by 1 base; bases with no gene match: 5.

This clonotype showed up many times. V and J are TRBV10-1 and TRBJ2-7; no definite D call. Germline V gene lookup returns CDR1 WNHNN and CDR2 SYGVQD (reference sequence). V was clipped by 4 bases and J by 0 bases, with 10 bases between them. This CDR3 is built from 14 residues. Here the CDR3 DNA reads TGCGCCAGCAGTGGTACGGCCCGCTCCTACGAGCAGTACTTC. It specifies CASSGTARSYEQYF.

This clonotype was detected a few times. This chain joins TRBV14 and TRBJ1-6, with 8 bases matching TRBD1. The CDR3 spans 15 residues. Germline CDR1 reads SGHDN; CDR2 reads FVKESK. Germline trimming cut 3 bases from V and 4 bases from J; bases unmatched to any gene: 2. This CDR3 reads CASSQGDRYNSPLHF. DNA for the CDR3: TGTGCCAGCAGCCAGGGGGACAGGTATAATTCACCCCTCCACTTT.

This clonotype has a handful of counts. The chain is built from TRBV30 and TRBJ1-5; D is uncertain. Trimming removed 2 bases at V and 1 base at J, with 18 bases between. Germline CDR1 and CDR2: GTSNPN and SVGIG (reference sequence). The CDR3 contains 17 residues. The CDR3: CAWSTTDASLSNQPQHF. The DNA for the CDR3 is TGTGCCTGGAGTACGACGGACGCCTCCCTCAGCAATCAGCCCCAGCATTTT.

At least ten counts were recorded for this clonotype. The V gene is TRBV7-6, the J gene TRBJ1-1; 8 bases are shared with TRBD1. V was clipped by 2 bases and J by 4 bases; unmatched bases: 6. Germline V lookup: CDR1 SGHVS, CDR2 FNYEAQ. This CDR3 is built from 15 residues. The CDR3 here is CASSLQSRGLTEAFF. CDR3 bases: TGTGCCAGCAGCTTACAGTCCAGGGGGCTCACTGAAGCTTTCTTT.

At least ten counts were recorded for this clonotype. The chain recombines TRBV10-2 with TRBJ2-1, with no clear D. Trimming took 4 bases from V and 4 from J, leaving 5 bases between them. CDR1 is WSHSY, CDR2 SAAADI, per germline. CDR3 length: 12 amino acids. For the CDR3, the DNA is TGCGCCAGCAGTGTAAATTACAATGAGCAGTTCTTC. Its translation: CASSVNYNEQFF.

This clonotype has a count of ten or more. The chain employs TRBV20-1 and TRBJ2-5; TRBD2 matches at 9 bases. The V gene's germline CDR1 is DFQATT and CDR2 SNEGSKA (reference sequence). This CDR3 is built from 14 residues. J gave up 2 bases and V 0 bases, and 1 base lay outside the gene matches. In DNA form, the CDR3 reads TGCAGTGCTAGAGAAACTAGCGGGCAAGAGACCCAGTACTTC. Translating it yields CSARETSGQETQYF.

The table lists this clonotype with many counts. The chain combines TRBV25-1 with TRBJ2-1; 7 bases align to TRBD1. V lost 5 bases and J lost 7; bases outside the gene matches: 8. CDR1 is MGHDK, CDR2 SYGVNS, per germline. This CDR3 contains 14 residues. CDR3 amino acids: CASSTGVLHNEQFF. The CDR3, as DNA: TGTGCCAGCAGTACAGGGGTCCTCCATAATGAGCAGTTCTTC.

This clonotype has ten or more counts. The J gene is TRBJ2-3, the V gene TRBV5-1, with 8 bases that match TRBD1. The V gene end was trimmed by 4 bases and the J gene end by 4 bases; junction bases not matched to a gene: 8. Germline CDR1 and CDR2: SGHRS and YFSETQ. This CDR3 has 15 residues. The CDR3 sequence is CASSVSQGASDTQYF. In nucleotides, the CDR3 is TGCGCCAGCAGCGTGAGCCAGGGGGCGTCAGATACGCAGTATTTT. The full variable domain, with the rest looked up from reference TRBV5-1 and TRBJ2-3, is KAGVTQTPRYLIKTRGQQVTLSCSPISGHRSVSWYQQTPGQGLQFLFEYFSETQRNKGNFPGRFSGRQFSNSRSEMNVSTLELGDSALYLCASSVSQGASDTQYFGPGTRLTVL.

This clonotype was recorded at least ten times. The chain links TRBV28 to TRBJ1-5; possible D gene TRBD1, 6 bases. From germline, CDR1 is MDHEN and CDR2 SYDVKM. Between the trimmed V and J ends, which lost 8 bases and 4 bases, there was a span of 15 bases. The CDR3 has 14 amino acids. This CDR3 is CASLLGGSNQPQHF. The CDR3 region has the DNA TGTGCCAGCCTACTAGGGGGTTCTAATCAGCCCCAGCATTTT.

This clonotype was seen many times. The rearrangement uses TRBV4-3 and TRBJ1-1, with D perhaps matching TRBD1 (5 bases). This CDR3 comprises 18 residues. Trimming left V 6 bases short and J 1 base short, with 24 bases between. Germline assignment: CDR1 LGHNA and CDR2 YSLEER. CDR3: CASSRGVDFPGRNTEAFF. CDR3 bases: TGCGCCAGCAGTCGGGGAGTGGATTTTCCAGGGCGGAACACTGAAGCTTTCTTT.

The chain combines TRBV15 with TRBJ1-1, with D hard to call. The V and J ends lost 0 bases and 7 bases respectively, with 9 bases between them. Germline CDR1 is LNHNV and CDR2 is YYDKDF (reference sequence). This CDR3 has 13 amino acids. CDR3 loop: CATSRDWYGEAFF. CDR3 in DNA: TGTGCCACCAGCAGAGATTGGTACGGTGAAGCTTTCTTT.

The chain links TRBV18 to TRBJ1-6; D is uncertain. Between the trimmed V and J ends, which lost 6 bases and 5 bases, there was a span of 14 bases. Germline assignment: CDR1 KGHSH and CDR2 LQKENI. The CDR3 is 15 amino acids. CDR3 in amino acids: CASSPSRRDNSPLHF. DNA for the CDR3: TGTGCCAGCTCCCCTTCCCGCCGGGATAATTCACCCCTCCACTTT.

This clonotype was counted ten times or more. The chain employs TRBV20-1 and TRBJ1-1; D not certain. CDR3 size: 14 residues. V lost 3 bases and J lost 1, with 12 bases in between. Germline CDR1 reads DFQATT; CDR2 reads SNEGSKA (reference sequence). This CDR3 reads CSASMDGTNTEAFF. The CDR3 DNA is TGCAGTGCTAGTATGGACGGAACGAACACTGAAGCTTTCTTT.

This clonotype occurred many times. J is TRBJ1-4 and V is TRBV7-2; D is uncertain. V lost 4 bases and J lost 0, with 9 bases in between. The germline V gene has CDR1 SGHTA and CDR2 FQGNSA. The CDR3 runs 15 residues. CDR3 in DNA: TGTGCCAGCAGCTCCTACGTTGCAACTAATGAAAAACTGTTTTTT. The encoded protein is CASSSYVATNEKLFF.

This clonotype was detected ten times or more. The CDR3 DNA is TGTGCCAGCAAGCTTTTACGGGGGCCCGAGACCCAGTACTTC. Its translation is CASKLLRGPETQYF. This chain uses TRBV11-2 with TRBJ2-5; D tentatively fits TRBD1 or TRBD2 (6 bases each). From germline, CDR1 is SGHAT and CDR2 FQNNGV. Trimming pared 7 bases from V and 5 bases from J, leaving 17 bases between. The CDR3 has 14 amino acids.

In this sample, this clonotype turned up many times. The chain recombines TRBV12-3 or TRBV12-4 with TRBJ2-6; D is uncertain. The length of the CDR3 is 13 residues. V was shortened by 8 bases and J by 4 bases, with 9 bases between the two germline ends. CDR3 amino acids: CASGTTGANVLTF. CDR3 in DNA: TGTGCCAGCGGCACTACGGGGGCCAACGTCCTGACTTTC.

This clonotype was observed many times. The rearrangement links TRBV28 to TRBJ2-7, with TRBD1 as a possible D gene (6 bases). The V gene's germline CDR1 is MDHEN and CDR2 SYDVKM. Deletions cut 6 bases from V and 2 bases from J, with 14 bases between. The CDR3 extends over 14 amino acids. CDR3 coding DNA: TGTGCCAGCAGGCCTCCAGGGGATCCCTACGAGCAGTACTTC. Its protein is CASRPPGDPYEQYF. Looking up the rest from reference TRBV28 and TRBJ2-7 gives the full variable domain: DVKVTQSSRYLVKRTGEKVFLECVQDMDHENMFWYRQDPGLGLRLIYFSYDVKMKEKGDIPEGYSVSREKKERFSLILESASTNQTSMYLCASRPPGDPYEQYFGPGTRLTVT.

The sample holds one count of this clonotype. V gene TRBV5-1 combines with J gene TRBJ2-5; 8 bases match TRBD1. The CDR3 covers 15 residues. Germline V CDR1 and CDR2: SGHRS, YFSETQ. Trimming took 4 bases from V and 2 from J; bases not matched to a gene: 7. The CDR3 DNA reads TGCGCCAGCAGCCCAGGACAGGGCGTTCAAGAGACCCAGTACTTC. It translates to CASSPGQGVQETQYF. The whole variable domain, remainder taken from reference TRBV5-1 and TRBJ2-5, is KAGVTQTPRYLIKTRGQQVTLSCSPISGHRSVSWYQQTPGQGLQFLFEYFSETQRNKGNFPGRFSGRQFSNSRSEMNVSTLELGDSALYLCASSPGQGVQETQYFGPGTRLLVL.

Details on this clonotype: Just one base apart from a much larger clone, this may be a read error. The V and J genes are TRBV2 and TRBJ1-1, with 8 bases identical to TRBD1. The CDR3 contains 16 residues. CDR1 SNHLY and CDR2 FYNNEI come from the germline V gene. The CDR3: CASSELDRGKNSEAFF. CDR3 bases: TGTGCCAGCAGTGAACTCGACAGGGGTAAGAACTCTGAAGCTTTCTTT.

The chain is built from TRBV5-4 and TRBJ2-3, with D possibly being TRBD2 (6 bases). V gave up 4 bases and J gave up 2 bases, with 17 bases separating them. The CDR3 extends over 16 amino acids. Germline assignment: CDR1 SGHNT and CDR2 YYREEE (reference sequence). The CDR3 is CASSIRLERLTDTQYF. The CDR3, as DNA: TGTGCCAGCAGCATAAGACTAGAAAGGCTCACAGATACGCAGTATTTT.

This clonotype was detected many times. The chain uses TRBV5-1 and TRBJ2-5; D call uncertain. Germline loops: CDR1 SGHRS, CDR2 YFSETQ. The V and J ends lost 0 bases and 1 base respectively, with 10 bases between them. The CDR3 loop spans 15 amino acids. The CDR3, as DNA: TGCGCCAGCAGCTTGGACCCACGTCCCCAAGAGACCCAGTACTTC. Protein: CASSLDPRPQETQYF.

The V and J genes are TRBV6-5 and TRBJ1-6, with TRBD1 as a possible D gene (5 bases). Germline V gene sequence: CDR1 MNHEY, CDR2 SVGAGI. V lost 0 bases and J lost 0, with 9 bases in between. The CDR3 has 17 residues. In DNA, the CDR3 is TGTGCCAGCAGTTACTCGGTTGGGGCCTCCTATAATTCACCCCTCCACTTT. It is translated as CASSYSVGASYNSPLHF.

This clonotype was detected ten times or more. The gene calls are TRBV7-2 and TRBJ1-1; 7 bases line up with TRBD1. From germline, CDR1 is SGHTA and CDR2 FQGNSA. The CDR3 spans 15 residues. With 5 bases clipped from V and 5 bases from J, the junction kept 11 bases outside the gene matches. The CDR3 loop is CASSTQTGRATEAFF. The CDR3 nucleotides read TGTGCCAGCAGCACCCAGACAGGGCGGGCAACTGAAGCTTTCTTT.

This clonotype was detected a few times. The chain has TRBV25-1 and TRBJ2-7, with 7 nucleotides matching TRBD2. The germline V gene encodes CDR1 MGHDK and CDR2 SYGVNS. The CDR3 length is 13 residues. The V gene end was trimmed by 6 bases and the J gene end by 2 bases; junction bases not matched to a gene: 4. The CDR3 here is CASRGGSAYEQYF. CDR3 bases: TGTGCCAGCAGGGGGGGGTCCGCCTACGAGCAGTACTTC.

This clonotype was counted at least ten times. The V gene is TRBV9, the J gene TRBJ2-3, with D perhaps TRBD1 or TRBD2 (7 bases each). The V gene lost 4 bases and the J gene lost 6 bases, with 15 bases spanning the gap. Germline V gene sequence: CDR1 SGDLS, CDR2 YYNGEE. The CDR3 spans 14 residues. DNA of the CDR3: TGTGCCAGCAGCACCCTGCAGGGGGGGGATACGCAGTATTTT. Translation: CASSTLQGGDTQYF.

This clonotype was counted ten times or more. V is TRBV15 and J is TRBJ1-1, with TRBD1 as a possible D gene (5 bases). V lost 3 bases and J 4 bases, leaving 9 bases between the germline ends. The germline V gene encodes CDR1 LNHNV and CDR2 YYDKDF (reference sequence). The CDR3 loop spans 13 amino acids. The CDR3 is CATSSQGFTEAFF. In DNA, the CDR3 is TGTGCCACCAGCAGTCAGGGTTTCACTGAAGCTTTCTTT.

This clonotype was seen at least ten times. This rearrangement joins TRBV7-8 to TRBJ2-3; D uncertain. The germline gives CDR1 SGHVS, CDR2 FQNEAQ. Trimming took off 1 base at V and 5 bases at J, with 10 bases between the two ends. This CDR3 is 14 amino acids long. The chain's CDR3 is CASSLGQSQDTQYF. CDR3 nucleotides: TGTGCCAGCAGCTTAGGGCAGAGTCAAGATACGCAGTATTTT.

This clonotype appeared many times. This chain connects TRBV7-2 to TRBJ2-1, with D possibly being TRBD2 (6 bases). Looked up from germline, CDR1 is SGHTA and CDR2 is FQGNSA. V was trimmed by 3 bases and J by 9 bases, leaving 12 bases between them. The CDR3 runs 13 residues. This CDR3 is CASSFRRGPEQFF. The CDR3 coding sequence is TGTGCCAGCAGCTTTCGGCGGGGTCCTGAGCAGTTCTTC.